The 23 T cell receptor beta chains below all came from one sample that was sequenced in a study of T cell changes during pregnancy in multiple sclerosis (dated by TCRdb to the late 2010s). The library relied on the immunoSEQ multiplex PCR assay. TCRdb took over this immuneACCESS table, retaining in-frame rearrangements with V and J assigned. Such tables are incomplete; in checked studies, under half of the missing clones stem from an unresolved V gene, and the remainder is unexplained. For this sample there are 65,000 to 75,000 clones; around 94% appear just once. The top ten hold 3% to 3.5% of the sample. Sequenced here: CD8+ T cells from peripheral blood mononuclear cells, sampled in the third trimester of pregnancy. These receptors were collected from a female donor in good health, enrolled as a control in a pregnancy study.

The chain has TRBV7-9 and TRBJ1-1; 8 bases are shared with TRBD1. V lost 4 bases to trimming and J lost 10 bases; unmatched junction nucleotides: 2. CDR1 is SEHNR, CDR2 FQNEAQ, per germline (reference sequence). The CDR3 runs 11 residues. Here the CDR3 reads CASSSQGGAFF. CDR3 coding DNA: TGTGCCAGCAGCTCACAGGGGGGAGCTTTCTTT.

As DNA, the CDR3 is TGTGCCAGCTCACCATCTAGGGGGCTAGGGTACGAGCAGTACTTC. Translation: CASSPSRGLGYEQYF. The V and J genes are TRBV18 and TRBJ2-7; TRBD1 agrees at 7 bases. Germline V lookup: CDR1 KGHSH, CDR2 LQKENI. The CDR3 consists of 15 residues. V shed 2 bases, J shed 4 bases, and the junction held 8 bases outside the gene matches.

The rearrangement uses TRBV7-9 and TRBJ1-1, with 9 bases that match TRBD1. The V and J ends lost 6 bases and 4 bases, in that order; junction bases with no gene match: 9. Germline V gene sequence: CDR1 SEHNR, CDR2 FQNEAQ (reference sequence). This CDR3 region has 15 residues. The CDR3 is CASRSTGGRPTEAFF. CDR3 bases: TGTGCCAGCAGGTCCACAGGGGGCAGGCCCACTGAAGCTTTCTTT.

This chain links TRBV27 with TRBJ1-3, with D uncertain. The V gene's germline CDR1 is MNHEY and CDR2 SMNVEV (reference sequence). The length of the CDR3 is 12 residues. Trimming stripped 8 bases from V and 8 bases from J, with 13 bases between. CDR3 DNA: TGTGCCAGCTGGAGGGATTCGCACACCATATATTTT. Its protein product is CASWRDSHTIYF.

V gene TRBV9 combines with J gene TRBJ2-7, with 8 positions matching TRBD2. J was trimmed by 0 bases and V by 4 bases; bases with no gene match: 6. This CDR3 spans 15 amino acids. The germline gives CDR1 SGDLS, CDR2 YYNGEE. The CDR3 reads CASSSERGPSYEQYF. CDR3 DNA: TGTGCCAGCAGCTCGGAGCGGGGGCCCTCCTACGAGCAGTACTTC.

In its sample, this clone was seen once. The rearrangement links TRBV7-3 to TRBJ2-1, with 7 bases fitting TRBD1. The CDR3 contains 14 residues. Germline-derived CDR1 and CDR2 are SGHTA and FQGTGA. The trim removed 5 bases at V and 5 bases at J, leaving 6 bases unmatched. The CDR3 DNA is TGTGCCAGCAGCGTAGCCGGGACAGACAATGAGCAGTTCTTC. It codes for CASSVAGTDNEQFF.

The CDR3 reads CASSPASSYEQYF. For the CDR3, the DNA is TGTGCCAGCAGCCCTGCCAGCTCCTACGAGCAGTACTTC. The chain couples TRBV11-2 to TRBJ2-7, with D uncertain. V was shortened by 5 bases and J by 0 bases, with 8 bases between the two germline ends. The CDR3 contains 13 residues. CDR1 SGHAT and CDR2 FQNNGV come from the germline V gene. The full variable domain, in which reference TRBV11-2 and TRBJ2-7 provide the parts outside the CDR3, is EAGVAQSPRYKIIEKRQSVAFWCNPISGHATLYWYQQILGQGPKLLIQFQNNGVVDDSQLPKDRFSAERLKGVDSTLKIQPAKLEDSAVYLCASSPASSYEQYFGPGTRLTVT.

This chain connects TRBV7-9 to TRBJ1-2, with a weak D call TRBD1 (6 bases). The CDR3 is made up of 13 amino acids. Germline CDR1 SEHNR, CDR2 FQNEAQ (reference sequence). V was cut by 5 bases and J by 5 bases, with 12 bases left in between. The CDR3 DNA reads as TGTGCCAGCAGCACTGGGACATTTTATGGCTACACCTTC. This sequence encodes CASSTGTFYGYTF.

This sequence joins TRBV4-3 and TRBJ2-5; D may be TRBD1 (6 bases). From germline, CDR1 is LGHNA and CDR2 YSLEER. V gave up 2 bases and J gave up 5 bases, with 15 bases separating them. The CDR3 sequence is 15 residues long. In nucleotides, the CDR3 is TGCGCCAGCAGCCAATTGGGGGCCCAACGGGAGACCCAGTACTTC. The encoded protein is CASSQLGAQRETQYF.

DNA for the CDR3: TGTGCCAGCCGATGGGGGACAGGGGATGGCTACACCTTC. This codes for CASRWGTGDGYTF. The chain joins TRBV19 to TRBJ1-2; 10 bases map to TRBD1. In germline, CDR1 is LNHDA, CDR2 SQIVND (reference sequence). CDR3 length: 13 residues. J gave up 6 bases and V 9 bases, and 7 bases lay outside the gene matches.

In the case of this clone: The same CDR3 can be traced to other DNA sequences in this sample. The J gene is TRBJ2-7, the V gene TRBV9; 9 bases match TRBD1. The CDR3 is 14 residues long. Per germline, CDR1 SGDLS and CDR2 YYNGEE. J was trimmed by 2 bases and V by 0 bases; bases with no gene match: 0. In DNA form, the CDR3 reads TGTGCCAGCAGCGTAGGGACAGGGGCCTACGAGCAGTACTTC. It specifies CASSVGTGAYEQYF.

The chain uses TRBV2 and TRBJ2-3; perhaps TRBD1 as D (6 bases). The CDR3 spans 13 residues. V lost 11 bases, J lost 4 bases, and 16 bases lay in between. Germline values: CDR1 SNHLY, CDR2 FYNNEI. CDR3 DNA: TGTGCCGTAACAGGGCTTGCAGCAGATACGCAGTATTTT. Translation gives CAVTGLAADTQYF.

The chain uses TRBV9 and TRBJ1-2; D is possibly TRBD1 (6 bases). V was cut by 9 bases and J by 7 bases, with 22 bases left in between. Germline V gene data show CDR1 as SGDLS and CDR2 as YYNGEE. The CDR3 loop spans 14 amino acids. CDR3 in amino acids: CATVAVAGEIGYTF. DNA of the CDR3: TGTGCCACCGTGGCCGTGGCAGGGGAGATTGGCTACACCTTC.

The chain combines TRBV7-9 with TRBJ1-4, with 8 bases that match TRBD1. Germline-derived CDR1 and CDR2 are SEHNR and FQNEAQ (reference sequence). There are 17 residues in the CDR3. The V gene end was trimmed by 4 bases and the J gene end by 8 bases; junction bases not matched to a gene: 15. The CDR3 DNA is TGTGCCAGCAGCTCCCCCCCCCAGGGGGCAGTAGGGGAAAAACTGTTTTTT. It translates to CASSSPPQGAVGEKLFF.

The gene calls are TRBV30 and TRBJ2-7; TRBD2 aligns across 13 bases. Germline V gene lookup returns CDR1 GTSNPN and CDR2 SVGIG (reference sequence). With V trimmed by 1 base and J by 3 bases, 3 bases remained unmatched. The CDR3 loop spans 15 amino acids. CDR3 region: CAWSGGTSGVYEQYF. In DNA, the CDR3 is TGTGCCTGGAGTGGAGGGACTAGCGGGGTCTACGAGCAGTACTTC.

As to this clone: The junction differs from germline at one of its ends, possibly a read error. This chain links TRBV10-3 with TRBJ2-7; 7 bases fit TRBD1. CDR1 and CDR2 from the germline V gene are ENHRY and SYGVKD. The CDR3 has 13 amino acids. The CDR3 spells CAISDRGSYEQCF. CDR3 sequence (DNA): TGTGCCATCAGTGACAGGGGGTCCTACGAGCAGTGCTTC.

This clone turned up a few times. This chain uses TRBV10-2 with TRBJ1-6; D uncertain. Germline V gene sequence: CDR1 WSHSY, CDR2 SAAADI. The CDR3 contains 12 residues. The ends were cut back, 4 bases at V and 8 bases at J, with 6 bases in the middle. This CDR3 reads CASSADHSPLHF. The CDR3 bases are TGCGCCAGCAGTGCAGATCATTCACCCCTCCACTTT.

The J gene is TRBJ1-2, the V gene TRBV6-5; weak D call: TRBD1 (6 bases). This CDR3 region has 14 residues. Between the trimmed V and J ends, which lost 4 bases and 8 bases, there was a span of 17 bases. CDR1 is MNHEY, CDR2 SVGAGI, per germline. The CDR3 region has the DNA TGTGCCAGCAGTTCCGTACGGCAGGGGTTGGGCTACACCTTC. Translated, it gives CASSSVRQGLGYTF.

The chain combines TRBV19 with TRBJ2-7, with D uncertain. V shed 1 base and J shed 2 bases, with 12 bases lying between them. Germline values: CDR1 LNHDA, CDR2 SQIVND (reference sequence). The CDR3 covers 15 residues. The CDR3 nucleotides are TGTGCCAGTAGTATAGGCGGCTATTCGACCTACGAGCAGTACTTC. Translated, it gives CASSIGGYSTYEQYF.

V is TRBV5-6 and J is TRBJ1-1; tentative D call: TRBD1 (6 bases). The germline V gene has CDR1 SGHDT and CDR2 YYEEEE. The V gene lost 3 bases and the J gene lost 7 bases, with 13 bases spanning the gap. The CDR3 spans 13 residues. CDR3 amino acids: CASSSDTGIEAFF. CDR3 sequence (DNA): TGTGCCAGCAGCTCGGATACAGGGATTGAAGCTTTCTTT. The whole variable domain, filled in from reference TRBV5-6 and TRBJ1-1, reads DAGVTQSPTHLIKTRGQQVTLRCSPKSGHDTVSWYQQALGQGPQFIFQYYEEEERQRGNFPDRFSGHQFPNYSSELNVNALLLGDSALYLCASSSDTGIEAFFGQGTRLTVV.

The J gene is TRBJ2-7, the V gene TRBV4-1, with 9 bases matching TRBD2. Per the germline V gene, CDR1 is MGHRA and CDR2 is YSYEKL. The V and J ends lost 0 bases and 3 bases, in that order; junction bases with no gene match: 12. The CDR3 sequence is 18 residues long. The CDR3 DNA sequence: TGCGCCAGCAGCCAAGACCAGGCGTTAGCGGGGGTTTTCTACGAGCAGTACTTC. This codes for CASSQDQALAGVFYEQYF.

The chain links TRBV9 to TRBJ1-1; D is ambiguous. With 4 bases removed from V and 5 bases from J, the gap between germline ends came to 12 bases. In germline, CDR1 is SGDLS, CDR2 YYNGEE. The CDR3 has 13 amino acids. The CDR3 spells CASSLWERTEAFF. The CDR3 DNA reads TGTGCCAGCAGCTTATGGGAGCGGACTGAAGCTTTCTTT. The whole variable domain, remainder taken from reference TRBV9 and TRBJ1-1, is DSGVTQTPKHLITATGQRVTLRCSPRSGDLSVYWYQQSLDQGLQFLIQYYNGEERAKGNILERFSAQQFPDLHSELNLSSLELGDSALYFCASSLWERTEAFFGQGTRLTVV.

V is TRBV23-1 and J is TRBJ2-7, with TRBD1 as a possible D gene (9 bases). TRBV23-1 counts as an open reading frame of uncertain function. The length of the CDR3 is 17 residues. With 4 bases removed from V and 4 bases from J, the gap between germline ends came to 23 bases. The CDR3: CASSPIGGGQGPYEQYF. The DNA of the CDR3 is TGCGCCAGCAGTCCAATCGGGGGGGGACAGGGTCCATACGAGCAGTACTTC.